The present entry profiles one T cell receptor beta chain with its context. What it binds is unknown. In this CDR3 the conserved last residue, phenylalanine or tryptophan, is missing, so a read error is likely. The limits of the CDR3 on the DNA are not certain, so only TCRdb's listed CDR3 is given. These data are taken from a study of T cells in Graves' hyperthyroidism and ophthalmopathy. Study findings and constraints: Most thyroid clonotypes with frequency above 0.001 were detected in blood. Onset of ophthalmopathy came a median roughly 6.4 months after the model predicted it.

There were TCR beta CDR3 regions amplified from RNA transcripts. The TCR CDR3 first-round RT-PCR relied on the HTBI primer set. From the multiplex PCR reads, TCRdb called clonotypes with MiXCR, one entry per CDR3 protein. The table includes around 600,000 distinct CDR3 sequences, about 45% detected once. Together with thyroid ultrasound, orbital computed tomography, serum thyroxine and TRAb, clinical symptoms were used for diagnoses. This clonotype originated in an adult man with Graves' disease, either hyperthyroidism or ophthalmopathy (not recorded which). Sequencing was done on a sample of peripheral blood or thyroid tissue (not recorded which).

The CDR3 is CASSSPGPANY. The chain links TRBV7-9 to TRBJ1-4. The CDR3 numbers 11 amino acids, ends counted. CDR1 and CDR2 (germline): SEHNR, FQNEAQ (reference sequence).